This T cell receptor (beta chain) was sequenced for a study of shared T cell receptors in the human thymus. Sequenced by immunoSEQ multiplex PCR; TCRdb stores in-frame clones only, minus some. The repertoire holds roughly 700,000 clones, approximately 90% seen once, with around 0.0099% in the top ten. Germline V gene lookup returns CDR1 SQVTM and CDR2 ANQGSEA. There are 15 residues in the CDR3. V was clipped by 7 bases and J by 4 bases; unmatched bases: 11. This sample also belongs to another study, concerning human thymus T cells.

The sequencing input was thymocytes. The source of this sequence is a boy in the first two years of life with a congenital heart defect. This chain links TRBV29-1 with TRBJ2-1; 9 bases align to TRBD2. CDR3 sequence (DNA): TGCAGCGCCCCTATAGCGGGAGCCTCGTACAATGAGCAGTTCTTC. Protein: CSAPIAGASYNEQFF.